Each of the 21 T cell receptor beta chains below was sequenced from the same sample in a study of response to subunit inactivated influenza vaccine. One entry per CDR3 protein results from TCRdb running MiXCR on the RT-PCR reads. This sample yields about half a million distinct CDR3 sequences, of which approximately 11% are seen a single time; less than 15% belongs to the top ten. This specimen consisted of PBMCs from blood, obtained roughly 47 days after vaccination. The source is a man aged 50 to 59 who received an inactivated influenza vaccine.

The chain uses TRBV6-1 and TRBJ2-2, with a weak D call TRBD2 (5 bases). This CDR3 has 15 amino acids. V lost 5 bases and J lost 2, with 12 bases in between. CDR1 MNHNS and CDR2 SASEGT come from the germline V gene. The CDR3 loop is CASSISGANTGELFF. CDR3 sequence (DNA): TGTGCCAGCAGTATAAGCGGAGCAAACACCGGGGAGCTGTTTTTT.

The sample holds many counts of this clonotype. This chain joins TRBV20-1 and TRBJ2-7; 7 bases agree with TRBD1. The CDR3 runs 15 residues. V shed 1 base, J shed 2 bases, and the junction held 8 bases outside the gene matches. Germline V gene data show CDR1 as DFQATT and CDR2 as SNEGSKA (reference sequence). CDR3 nucleotides: TGCAGTGCTAGAGCAACGGGACAGCTCCCCTACGAGCAGTACTTC. Its translation: CSARATGQLPYEQYF.

There are a few counts of this clonotype. This sequence joins TRBV6-1 and TRBJ1-2, with D possibly being TRBD1 (6 bases). Trimming removed 4 bases from V and 5 bases from J, with 17 bases in between. The CDR3 totals 15 residues. Germline V gene sequence: CDR1 MNHNS, CDR2 SASEGT. The CDR3 coding sequence is TGTGCCAGCAGTGTAACGGGGGCCGGCATATATGGCTACACCTTC. Protein product: CASSVTGAGIYGYTF.

The V gene is TRBV2, the J gene TRBJ2-1; 13 bases align to TRBD2. The CDR3 length is 19 residues. Germline V gives CDR1 SNHLY, CDR2 FYNNEI. V lost 6 bases to trimming and J lost 5 bases; unmatched junction nucleotides: 16. Here the CDR3 DNA reads TGTGCCAGCAGCCACGACCGGACTAGCGGGAGAAGAACCCACAATGAGCAGTTCTTC. It yields the protein CASSHDRTSGRRTHNEQFF.

This clonotype came up many times. This chain connects TRBV5-6 to TRBJ2-5, with 7 bases that match TRBD2. The CDR3 is made up of 16 amino acids. Germline assignment: CDR1 SGHDT and CDR2 YYEEEE. J gave up 5 bases and V 4 bases, and 14 bases lay outside the gene matches. The CDR3 reads CASSPGERGLLETQYF. The CDR3, as DNA: TGTGCCAGCAGCCCCGGGGAGCGGGGACTTCTCGAGACCCAGTACTTC.

The chain employs TRBV14 and TRBJ2-7; D remains unclear. Germline V gene lookup returns CDR1 SGHDN and CDR2 FVKESK. This CDR3 spans 13 amino acids. V was shortened by 1 base and J by 4 bases, with 8 bases between the two germline ends. CDR3: CASSQVQEYEQYF. The CDR3 bases are TGTGCCAGCAGCCAAGTGCAGGAGTACGAGCAGTACTTC. Full variable domain (remainder filled in from reference TRBV14 and TRBJ2-7): EAGVTQFPSHSVIEKGQTVTLRCDPISGHDNLYWYRRVMGKEIKFLLHFVKESKQDESGMPNNRFLAERTGGTYSTLKVQPAELEDSGVYFCASSQVQEYEQYFGPGTRLTVT.

There are a few counts of this clonotype. This chain uses TRBV5-1 with TRBJ2-1, with 15 bases matching TRBD2. J lost 7 bases, V lost 3 bases, and 5 bases had no gene match. CDR3 length: 16 amino acids. From germline, CDR1 is SGHRS and CDR2 YFSETQ. The CDR3: CASSWTSGGAGNEQFF. The DNA for the CDR3 is TGCGCCAGCAGCTGGACTAGCGGGGGGGCCGGAAATGAGCAGTTCTTC.

V and J are TRBV30 and TRBJ2-3, with D perhaps being TRBD1 or TRBD2 (5 bases each). Trimming left V 2 bases short and J 1 base short, with 10 bases between. CDR3 length equals 14 residues. Germline V gene lookup returns CDR1 GTSNPN and CDR2 SVGIG (reference sequence). The CDR3: CAWSPGAGTDTQYF. Written as DNA, the CDR3 is TGTGCCTGGAGTCCCGGGGCTGGCACAGATACGCAGTATTTT. Full variable domain (outside the CDR3, taken from reference TRBV30 and TRBJ2-3): SQTIHQWPATLVQPVGSPLSLECTVEGTSNPNLYWYRQAAGRGLQLLFYSVGIGQISSEVPQNLSASRPQDRQFILSSKKLLLSDSGFYLCAWSPGAGTDTQYFGPGTRLTVL.

DNA for the CDR3: TGTGCCAGCAGCTTTTGGTTGGGGGGTCCTACCGGGGAGCTGTTTTTT. Its translation is CASSFWLGGPTGELFF. The chain uses TRBV7-9 and TRBJ2-2, with D possibly TRBD2 on 6 matching bases. V lost 3 bases to trimming and J lost 5 bases, with 16 bases between them. The CDR3 loop spans 16 amino acids. CDR1 is SEHNR and CDR2 is FQNEAQ in the germline V gene (reference sequence).

This clonotype was detected many times. The genes are TRBV10-3 and TRBJ2-4; D remains ambiguous. Germline V gene lookup returns CDR1 ENHRY and CDR2 SYGVKD. The CDR3 consists of 14 residues. V was shortened by 3 bases and J by 0 bases, with 6 bases between the two germline ends. DNA of the CDR3: TGTGCCATCAGTGATCGTCGAGCCAAAAACATTCAGTACTTC. Translated: CAISDRRAKNIQYF.

This clonotype was seen more than once but under ten times. Relative to the germline gene, one junction end is altered; a read error may explain this. The V call is TRBV7-9, the J call TRBJ1-3, with D tentatively TRBD1 (5 bases). Germline V gives CDR1 SEHNR, CDR2 FQNEAQ (reference sequence). CDR3 length: 14 residues. This chain's CDR3 is CASSLVGVSGDSNF. CDR3 sequence (DNA): TGTGCCAGCAGCTTAGTGGGGGTGTCCGGCGACAGTAATTTT.

This clonotype turned up a few times. The J gene is TRBJ1-1, the V gene TRBV7-8, with D uncertain. The CDR3 runs to 15 residues. Germline V lookup: CDR1 SGHVS, CDR2 FQNEAQ. V dropped 1 base and J dropped 4 bases, with 13 bases sitting between them. The chain's CDR3 is CASSLGRLSPTEAFF. For the CDR3, the DNA is TGTGCCAGCAGCTTAGGGAGACTAAGTCCCACTGAAGCTTTCTTT.

The rearrangement uses TRBV6-6 and TRBJ1-6; 7 bases align to TRBD1. V shed 0 bases, J shed 12 bases, and the junction held 2 bases outside the gene matches. From germline, CDR1 is MNHNY and CDR2 SVGAGI (reference sequence). CDR3 size: 13 residues. The DNA of the CDR3 is TGTGCCAGCAGTTACTCTGACAGGGAACCCCTCCACTTT. This translates into CASSYSDREPLHF.

The J gene is TRBJ2-2, the V gene TRBV4-3; TRBD2 matches at 12 bases. CDR1 and CDR2 from the germline V gene are LGHNA and YSLEER. This CDR3 region has 18 residues. Losses at the gene ends were 1 base for V and 6 bases for J; bases not matched to a gene: 9. This CDR3 reads CASSQGFTSGRFAGELFF. The CDR3 DNA sequence: TGCGCCAGCAGCCAAGGGTTCACTAGCGGGAGGTTCGCCGGGGAGCTGTTTTTT.

This chain connects TRBV7-2 to TRBJ2-5; TRBD1 is a possible D gene (6 bases). V was clipped by 5 bases and J by 0 bases, with 13 bases between them. The CDR3 sequence is 15 residues long. CDR1 is SGHTA and CDR2 is FQGNSA in the germline V gene. Here the CDR3 reads CASSKQGLYQETQYF. The CDR3 coding sequence is TGTGCCAGCAGCAAACAGGGCCTATACCAAGAGACCCAGTACTTC.

This clonotype was observed a few times. This CDR3 is missing its conserved last phenylalanine or tryptophan, likely due to a read error. The DNA is omitted, as the CDR3 cannot be located on it reliably, and the CDR3 follows TCRdb's listing. The chain is built from TRBV7-9 and TRBJ2-3; TRBD1 is the table's D call and was not checked against the DNA. Germline lookup yields CDR1 SEHNR and CDR2 FQNEAQ (reference sequence). The CDR3 adds up to 9 amino acids, both ends counted. The CDR3 loop is CASSARDKL.

This clonotype occurred a few times. The chain couples TRBV12-3 or TRBV12-4 to TRBJ2-7, with D perhaps TRBD2 (5 bases). V was pared by 2 bases and J by 3 bases, with 11 bases between. The CDR3 loop spans 14 amino acids. The CDR3 loop reads CASSLRRGSYEQYF. CDR3 in DNA: TGTGCCAGCAGTTTAAGGAGAGGGAGCTACGAGCAGTACTTC.

The chain uses TRBV7-8 and TRBJ2-3, with TRBD2 as a possible D gene (5 bases). Germline assignment: CDR1 SGHVS and CDR2 FQNEAQ. The CDR3 is 15 residues long. CDR3 protein: CATVAREGITDTQYF. CDR3 nucleotides: TGTGCAACAGTTGCTCGGGAAGGAATCACAGATACGCAGTATTTT.

The chain carries TRBV20-1 and TRBJ2-7; 7 bases match TRBD1. Trimming removed 1 base from V and 0 bases from J; junction bases left unmatched: 6. CDR1 and CDR2 (germline): DFQATT, SNEGSKA (reference sequence). The CDR3 runs 15 residues. The CDR3 bases are TGCAGTGCTAGAGGGGGACAGTACCTCTCCTACGAGCAGTACTTC. It codes for CSARGGQYLSYEQYF.

A few counts support this clonotype. This chain uses TRBV4-2 with TRBJ2-7; unclear D gene. This CDR3 contains 13 residues. V was cut by 4 bases and J by 0 bases, with 7 bases left in between. The V gene's germline CDR1 is LGHNA and CDR2 YNFKEQ. The CDR3 coding sequence is TGTGCCAGCAGCCCACTTAGCTCCTACGAGCAGTACTTC. Its protein product is CASSPLSSYEQYF.

This clonotype was recorded at least ten times. The chain joins TRBV6-6 to TRBJ2-7; D call uncertain. Trimming left V 2 bases short and J 2 bases short, with 10 bases between. This CDR3 is built from 14 residues. Per germline, CDR1 MNHNY and CDR2 SVGAGI (reference sequence). The CDR3: CASSYGDFTYEQYF. Written as DNA, the CDR3 is TGTGCCAGCAGTTACGGGGATTTCACCTACGAGCAGTACTTC.